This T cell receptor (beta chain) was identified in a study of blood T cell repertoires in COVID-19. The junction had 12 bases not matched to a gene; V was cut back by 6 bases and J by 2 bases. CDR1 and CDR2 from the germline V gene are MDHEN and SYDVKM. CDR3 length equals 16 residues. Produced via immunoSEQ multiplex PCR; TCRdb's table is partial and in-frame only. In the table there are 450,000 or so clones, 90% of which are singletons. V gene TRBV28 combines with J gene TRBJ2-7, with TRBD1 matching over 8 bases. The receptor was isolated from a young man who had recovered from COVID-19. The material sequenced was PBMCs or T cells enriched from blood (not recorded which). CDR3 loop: CASRSNPGQATYEQYF. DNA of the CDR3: TGTGCCAGCAGGTCAAATCCGGGACAGGCGACCTACGAGCAGTACTTC.